Listed below are T cell receptor beta chains from one sample, sequenced in a study of T cells after yellow fever vaccination. MiXCR, applied by TCRdb to the 5' RACE reads, yields one record per CDR3 protein. The data hold about 360,000 distinct CDR3 sequences, with 6.2% observed a single time. Sequenced here: PBMCs, sampled 5 days after the yellow fever booster vaccination. The receptor set was obtained from a young man who received the YFV17D yellow fever vaccine. CDR3s include the opening cysteine and the closing phenylalanine or tryptophan. The order of the fields is D gene, J gene, clone size, V gene, CDR3 length, CDR3 DNA, CDR3 protein. A D gene is named only where the DNA matches it firmly. Only some rows state a clone size, as once, few, many or a class for expanded clones.

D: NA; J: TRBJ2-7; size: many; V: TRBV29-1; length: 15; DNA: TGCAGCGTTGAAGTCAATTCAGGGGTGGCGTACGAGCAGTACTTC; CDR3: CSVEVNSGVAYEQYF
D: TRBD1; J: TRBJ2-5; size: NA; V: TRBV5-4; length: 14; DNA: TGTGCCAGCAGCCCAGGACAGGCCCAAGAGACCCAGTACTTC; CDR3: CASSPGQAQETQYF
D: NA; J: TRBJ1-1; size: NA; V: TRBV5-6; length: 14; DNA: TGTGCCAGCAGCTTCGGGCATCCGAACACTGAAGCTTTCTTT; CDR3: CASSFGHPNTEAFF
D: NA; J: TRBJ2-3; size: NA; V: TRBV29-1; length: 15; DNA: TGCAGCCTCTCTAGAGGGCAGGGAATAGCAGATACGCAGTATTTT; CDR3: CSLSRGQGIADTQYF
D: TRBD1; J: TRBJ1-2; size: many; V: TRBV20-1; length: 15; DNA: TGCAGTGCTATACCCACAGGGGACGATTGGGATGGCTACACCTTC; CDR3: CSAIPTGDDWDGYTF
D: TRBD1; J: TRBJ1-1; size: few; V: TRBV18; length: 16; DNA: TGTGCCAGCTCACCTGGGACAGGGGGCTCCGGCACTGAAGCTTTCTTT; CDR3: CASSPGTGGSGTEAFF
D: NA; J: TRBJ2-1; size: many; V: TRBV6-6; length: 12; DNA: TGTGCCAGCAGCCACTGGGGGGATGAGCAGTTCTTC; CDR3: CASSHWGDEQFF
D: NA; J: TRBJ1-2; size: many; V: TRBV20-1; length: 15; DNA: TGCAGTGCTAGAGATCCGGGGCAAGGGTCTTATGGCTACACCTTC; CDR3: CSARDPGQGSYGYTF
D: TRBD2; J: TRBJ2-3; size: few; V: TRBV14; length: 17; DNA: TGTGCCAGCAGCCTTCAAAATAGCGGGAGTGAAGCAGATACGCAGTATTTT; CDR3: CASSLQNSGSEADTQYF
D: NA; J: TRBJ2-1; size: few; V: TRBV20-1; length: 15; DNA: TGCAGTGCTAGCTCGCGCAGCGGGCAGTACAATGAGCAGTTCTTC; CDR3: CSASSRSGQYNEQFF
D: TRBD2; J: TRBJ2-1; size: few; V: TRBV20-1; length: 16; DNA: TGCAGTGCAAAAGGACTAGCGGCACGCTCCTACAATGAGCAGTTCTTC; CDR3: CSAKGLAARSYNEQFF
D: TRBD2; J: TRBJ2-1; size: NA; V: TRBV13; length: 15; DNA: TGTGCCAGCAGCTTCGGGACTAGCGGGAGTTATGAGCAGTTCTTC; CDR3: CASSFGTSGSYEQFF
D: TRBD1; J: TRBJ2-7; size: many; V: TRBV5-6; length: 14; DNA: TGTGCCAGCAGCAAGGGACAGATTTCCTACGAGCAGTACTTC; CDR3: CASSKGQISYEQYF
D: NA; J: TRBJ2-7; size: few; V: TRBV27; length: 17; DNA: TGTGCCAGCAAAAAGACGCCACTAGGGGCTTCAAACCACGAGCAGTACTTC; CDR3: CASKKTPLGASNHEQYF
D: TRBD1; J: TRBJ2-7; size: few; V: TRBV29-1; length: 12; DNA: TGCAGCGGCAGGGGGTCCTCCTACGAGCAGTACTTC; CDR3: CSGRGSSYEQYF
D: TRBD2; J: TRBJ2-1; size: few; V: TRBV15; length: 17; DNA: TGTGCCACCAGCACCGTTTCCTCCGGACTAGGGAGCAATTCGCAGTTCTTC; CDR3: CATSTVSSGLGSNSQFF
D: NA; J: TRBJ1-2; size: many; V: TRBV5-1; length: 14; DNA: TGCGCCAGCAGCTTGGTGGACAGCTTCTATGGCTACACCTTC; CDR3: CASSLVDSFYGYTF
D: NA; J: TRBJ2-6; size: few; V: TRBV12-3/TRBV12-4; length: 17; DNA: TGTGCCAGCAGCAGGGCCGGGACCCTGCGTGGGGCCAACGTCCTGACTTTC; CDR3: CASSRAGTLRGANVLTF
D: TRBD2; J: TRBJ2-7; size: NA; V: TRBV7-2; length: 13; DNA: TGTGCCAGCCTAGCGGGAGTGGGCTACGAGCAGTACTTC; CDR3: CASLAGVGYEQYF
D: NA; J: TRBJ2-7; size: many; V: TRBV27; length: 13; DNA: TGTGCCAGCAGTTCATTGGGGTTATACGAGCAGTACTTC; CDR3: CASSSLGLYEQYF
D: TRBD2; J: TRBJ2-3; size: NA; V: TRBV11-3; length: 15; DNA: TGTGCCAGCAGCGCCTCCGGGACTAGAACGGATACGCAGTATTTT; CDR3: CASSASGTRTDTQYF
D: TRBD1; J: TRBJ1-2; size: few; V: TRBV5-1; length: 14; DNA: TGCGCCAGCAGCACGGGACAGGGGACCCATGGCTACACCTTC; CDR3: CASSTGQGTHGYTF
D: NA; J: TRBJ1-5; size: many; V: TRBV20-1; length: 15; DNA: TGCAGTGCTAGAGATCATCGGGGAGGCAATCAGCCCCAGCATTTT; CDR3: CSARDHRGGNQPQHF
D: NA; J: TRBJ2-3; size: many; V: TRBV3-1; length: 16; DNA: TGTGCCAGCAGCCAAGGGCCTAGCGCCAGCACAGATACGCAGTATTTT; CDR3: CASSQGPSASTDTQYF